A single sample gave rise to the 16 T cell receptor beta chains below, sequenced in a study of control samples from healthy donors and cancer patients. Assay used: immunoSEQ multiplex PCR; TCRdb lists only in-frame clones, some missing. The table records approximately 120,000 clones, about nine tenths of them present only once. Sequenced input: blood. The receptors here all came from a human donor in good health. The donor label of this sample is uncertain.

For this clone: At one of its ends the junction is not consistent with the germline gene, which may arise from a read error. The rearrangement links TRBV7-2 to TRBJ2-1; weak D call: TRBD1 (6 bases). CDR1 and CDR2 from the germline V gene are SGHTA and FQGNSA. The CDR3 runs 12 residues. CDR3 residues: CASTYQNRVPLF. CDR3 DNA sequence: TGTGCCAGTACATACCAAAACAGGGTTCCTCTCTTC. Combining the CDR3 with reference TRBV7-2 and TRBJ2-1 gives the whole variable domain GAGVSQSPSNKVTEKGKDVELRCDPISGHTALYWYRQSLGQGLEFLIYFQGNSAPDKSGLPSDRFSAERTGGSVSTLTIQRTQQEDSAVYLCASTYQNRVPLFGPGTRLTVL.

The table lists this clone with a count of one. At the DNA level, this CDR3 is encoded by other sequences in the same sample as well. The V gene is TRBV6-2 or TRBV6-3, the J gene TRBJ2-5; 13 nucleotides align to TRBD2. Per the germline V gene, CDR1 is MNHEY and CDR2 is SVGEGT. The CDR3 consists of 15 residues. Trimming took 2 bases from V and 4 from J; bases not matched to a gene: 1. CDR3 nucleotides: TGTGCCAGCAGTTACACTAGCGGGGGGGCAGAGACCCAGTACTTC. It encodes CASSYTSGGAETQYF.

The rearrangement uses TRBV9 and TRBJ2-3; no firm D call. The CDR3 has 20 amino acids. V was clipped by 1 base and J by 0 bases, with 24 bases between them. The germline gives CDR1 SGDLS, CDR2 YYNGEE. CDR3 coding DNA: TGTGCCAGCAGCGTACCCCCGCCCCACGCTCAAAACCCTAGCACAGATACGCAGTATTTT. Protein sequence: CASSVPPPHAQNPSTDTQYF.

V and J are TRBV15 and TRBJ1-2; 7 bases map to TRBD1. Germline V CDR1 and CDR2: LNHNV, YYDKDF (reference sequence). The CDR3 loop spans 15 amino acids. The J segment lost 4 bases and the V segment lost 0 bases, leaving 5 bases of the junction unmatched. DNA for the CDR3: TGTGCCACCAGCAGAGATCATGCAGGGGGCTATGGCTACACCTTC. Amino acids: CATSRDHAGGYGYTF.

CDR3 residues: CASSLAGQDNEQFF. In DNA form, the CDR3 reads TGCGCCAGCAGCTTGGCAGGGCAGGACAATGAGCAGTTCTTC. This chain connects TRBV5-1 to TRBJ2-1; TRBD1 is a possible D gene (5 bases). This CDR3 is built from 14 residues. V was clipped by 0 bases and J by 5 bases, with 9 bases between them. Germline CDR1 SGHRS, CDR2 YFSETQ.

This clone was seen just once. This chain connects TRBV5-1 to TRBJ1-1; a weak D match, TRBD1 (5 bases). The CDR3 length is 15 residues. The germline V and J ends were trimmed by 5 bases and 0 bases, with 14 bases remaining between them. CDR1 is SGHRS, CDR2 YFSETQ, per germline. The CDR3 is CASSWQGSVNTEAFF. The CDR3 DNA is TGCGCCAGCAGTTGGCAGGGTTCGGTGAACACTGAAGCTTTCTTT.

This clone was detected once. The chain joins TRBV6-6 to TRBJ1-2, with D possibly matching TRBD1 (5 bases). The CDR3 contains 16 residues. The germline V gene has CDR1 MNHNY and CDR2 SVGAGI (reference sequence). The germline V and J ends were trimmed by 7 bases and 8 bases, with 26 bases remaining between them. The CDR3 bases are TGTGCCAGCACAGTAGTGCAGGGAAGGGACGTCTGGGGCTACACCTTC. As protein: CASTVVQGRDVWGYTF.

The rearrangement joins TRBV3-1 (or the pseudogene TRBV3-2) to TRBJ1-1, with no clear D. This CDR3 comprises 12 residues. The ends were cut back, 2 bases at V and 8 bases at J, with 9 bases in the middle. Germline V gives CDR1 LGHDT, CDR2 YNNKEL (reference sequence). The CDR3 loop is CASSQTGLEAFF. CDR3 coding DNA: TGTGCCAGCAGCCAAACGGGTCTAGAAGCTTTCTTT.

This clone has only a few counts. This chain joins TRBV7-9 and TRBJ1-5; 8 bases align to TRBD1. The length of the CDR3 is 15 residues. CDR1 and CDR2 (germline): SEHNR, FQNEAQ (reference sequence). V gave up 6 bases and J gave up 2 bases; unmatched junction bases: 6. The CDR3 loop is CASRGTGGGNQPQHF. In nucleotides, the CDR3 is TGTGCCAGCAGGGGGACAGGCGGTGGCAATCAGCCCCAGCATTTT.

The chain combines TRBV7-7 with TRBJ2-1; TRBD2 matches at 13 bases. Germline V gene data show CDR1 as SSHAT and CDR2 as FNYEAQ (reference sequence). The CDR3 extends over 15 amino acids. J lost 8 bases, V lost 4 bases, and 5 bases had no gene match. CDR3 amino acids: CASSSGLAGVDEQFF. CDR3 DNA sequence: TGTGCCAGCAGCTCCGGACTAGCGGGGGTGGATGAGCAGTTCTTC. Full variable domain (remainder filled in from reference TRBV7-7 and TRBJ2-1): GAGVSQSPRYKVTKRGQDVTLRCDPISSHATLYWYQQALGQGPEFLTYFNYEAQPDKSGLPSDRFSAERPEGSISTLTIQRTEQRDSAMYRCASSSGLAGVDEQFFGPGTRLTVL.

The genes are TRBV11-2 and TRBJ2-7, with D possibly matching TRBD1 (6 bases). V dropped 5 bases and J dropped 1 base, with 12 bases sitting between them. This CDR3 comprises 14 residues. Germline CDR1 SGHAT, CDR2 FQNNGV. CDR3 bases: TGTGCCAGCAGCCCAATGGGGGCATCCTACGAGCAGTACTTC. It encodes CASSPMGASYEQYF.

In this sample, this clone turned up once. CDR3 region: CASSPPSRNYEQYF. CDR3 DNA: TGTGCCAGCTCACCACCGAGTAGAAACTACGAGCAGTACTTC. This rearrangement joins TRBV18 to TRBJ2-7, with D uncertain. The V end lost 0 bases, the J end lost 3 bases, and 9 bases lay between the germline ends. This CDR3 spans 14 amino acids. Germline CDR1 and CDR2: KGHSH and LQKENI.

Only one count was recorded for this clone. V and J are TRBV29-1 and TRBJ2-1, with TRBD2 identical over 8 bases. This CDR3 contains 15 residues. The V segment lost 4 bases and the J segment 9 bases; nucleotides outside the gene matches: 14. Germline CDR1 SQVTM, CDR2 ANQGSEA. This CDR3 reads CSVGALRSGGSEQFF. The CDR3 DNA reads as TGCAGCGTTGGGGCCCTACGGAGCGGGGGTAGTGAGCAGTTCTTC.

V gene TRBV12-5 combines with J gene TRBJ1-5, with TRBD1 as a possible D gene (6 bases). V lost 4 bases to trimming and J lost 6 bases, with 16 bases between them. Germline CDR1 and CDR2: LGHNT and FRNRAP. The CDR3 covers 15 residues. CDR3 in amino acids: CASGSSTGTGQPQHF. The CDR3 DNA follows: TGTGCTAGTGGTTCTTCCACAGGGACGGGTCAGCCCCAGCATTTT.

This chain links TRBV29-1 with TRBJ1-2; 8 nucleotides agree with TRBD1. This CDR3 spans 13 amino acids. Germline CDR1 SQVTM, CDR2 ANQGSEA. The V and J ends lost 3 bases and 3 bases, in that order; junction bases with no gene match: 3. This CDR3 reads CSVEVQGDYGYTF. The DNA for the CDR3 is TGCAGCGTTGAGGTACAGGGGGACTATGGCTACACCTTC.

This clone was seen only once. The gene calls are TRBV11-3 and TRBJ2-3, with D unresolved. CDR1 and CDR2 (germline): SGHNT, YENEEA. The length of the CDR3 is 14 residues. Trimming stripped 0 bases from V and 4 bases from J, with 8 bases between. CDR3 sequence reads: CASSLDSRADTQYF. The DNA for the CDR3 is TGTGCCAGCAGCTTAGATAGTAGGGCAGATACGCAGTATTTT.